Shown below are 19 T cell receptor beta chains from a single sample sequenced in a study of blood T cell repertoires in COVID-19. The method was immunoSEQ multiplex PCR; TCRdb's version includes in-frame clones alone and lacks a portion of them. The sample carries about 200,000 clones, over 75% recorded once. What was sequenced was peripheral blood. The source is a middle-aged woman who had recovered from COVID-19.

This clone was detected only once. The chain joins TRBV27 to TRBJ2-1; D ambiguous. CDR1 MNHEY and CDR2 SMNVEV come from the germline V gene (reference sequence). Trimming pared 0 bases from V and 4 bases from J, leaving 10 bases between. This CDR3 spans 15 amino acids. The DNA of the CDR3 is TGTGCCAGCAGTTTATCCCGCGAACTTTACAATGAGCAGTTCTTC. It encodes CASSLSRELYNEQFF.

The rearrangement links TRBV29-1 to TRBJ1-1; TRBD1 might be the D (5 bases). V lost 4 bases and J 6 bases, leaving 12 bases between the germline ends. This CDR3 spans 12 amino acids. The germline V gene has CDR1 SQVTM and CDR2 ANQGSEA. The CDR3 reads CSVVRDSAEAFF. DNA of the CDR3: TGCAGCGTTGTTCGGGACTCCGCTGAAGCTTTCTTT.

The CDR3 sequence is CASSLAGQGISGNTIYF. The CDR3 DNA sequence: TGTGCCAGCAGCTTGGCGGGACAGGGAATATCTGGAAACACCATATATTTT. V gene TRBV5-6 combines with J gene TRBJ1-3, with 9 bases lining up with TRBD1. J was trimmed by 1 base and V by 0 bases; bases with no gene match: 5. This CDR3 region has 17 residues. Germline CDR1 reads SGHDT; CDR2 reads YYEEEE.

This rearrangement joins TRBV2 to TRBJ2-3; no clear D. The CDR3 runs to 13 residues. CDR1 and CDR2 from the germline V gene are SNHLY and FYNNEI. V was trimmed by 5 bases and J by 0 bases, leaving 6 bases between them. This CDR3 is CASSSASTDTQYF. The DNA for the CDR3 is TGTGCCAGCAGTAGCGCCAGCACAGATACGCAGTATTTT.

The chain employs TRBV6-6 and TRBJ1-2, with TRBD1 identical over 10 bases. V shed 2 bases and J 1 base; nucleotides not matched to a gene: 4. CDR3 size: 16 residues. Germline CDR1 is MNHNY and CDR2 is SVGAGI (reference sequence). In DNA form, the CDR3 reads TGTGCCAGCAGTTACCTGGGGACAGGGGATAACTATGGCTACACCTTC. Translating gives CASSYLGTGDNYGYTF.

The chain links TRBV30 to TRBJ1-1; D remains unclear. V was clipped by 4 bases and J by 4 bases, with 22 bases between them. This CDR3 is 16 amino acids long. CDR1 and CDR2 (germline): GTSNPN, SVGIG (reference sequence). CDR3 sequence (DNA): TGTGCCTGGACACTCTACCGATGGCTCGAGGGCACTGAAGCTTTCTTT. It codes for CAWTLYRWLEGTEAFF.

This clone has a single count. This CDR3 is CASSPGGADTGELFF. CDR3 DNA: TGTGCCAGCAGTCCCGGGGGGGCGGACACCGGGGAGCTGTTTTTT. This chain connects TRBV11-3 to TRBJ2-2, with 8 bases matching TRBD2. The V gene end was trimmed by 6 bases and the J gene end by 3 bases; junction bases not matched to a gene: 6. This CDR3 has 15 amino acids. Germline V gene data show CDR1 as SGHNT and CDR2 as YENEEA. Drawing the rest from reference TRBV11-3 and TRBJ2-2, the complete variable domain is EAGVVQSPRYKIIEKKQPVAFWCNPISGHNTLYWYLQNLGQGPELLIRYENEEAVDDSQLPKDRFSAERLKGVDSTLKIQPAELGDSAVYLCASSPGGADTGELFFGEGSRLTVL.

The rearrangement joins TRBV19 to TRBJ2-2, with D tentatively TRBD2 (6 bases). The CDR3 length is 14 residues. Trimming stripped 3 bases from V and 6 bases from J, with 11 bases between. Per the germline V gene, CDR1 is LNHDA and CDR2 is SQIVND (reference sequence). CDR3 residues: CASSIAGGAGELFF. The CDR3, as DNA: TGTGCCAGTAGTATCGCAGGAGGGGCCGGGGAGCTGTTTTTT.

The CDR3: CASSYSKGVSNQPQHF. CDR3 coding DNA: TGTGCCAGCAGTTACTCGAAGGGGGTTAGCAATCAGCCCCAGCATTTT. This chain uses TRBV6-2 or TRBV6-3 with TRBJ1-5; TRBD1 is a possible D gene (6 bases). Trimming stripped 0 bases from V and 0 bases from J, with 9 bases between. CDR1 MNHEY and CDR2 SVGEGT come from the germline V gene. The CDR3 length is 16 residues.

This chain joins TRBV15 and TRBJ1-1; TRBD1 is a possible D gene (5 bases). The germline CDR1 and CDR2 sequences are LNHNV and YYDKDF (reference sequence). V lost 1 base, J lost 5 bases, and 11 bases lay in between. The CDR3 runs 14 residues. The CDR3 is CATSRGGGWTEAFF. CDR3 nucleotides: TGTGCCACCAGCAGAGGCGGGGGGTGGACTGAAGCTTTCTTT.

The V gene is TRBV29-1, the J gene TRBJ1-1; the D gene is possibly TRBD1 (5 bases). Trimming removed 3 bases at V and 2 bases at J, with 19 bases between. This CDR3 is 16 amino acids long. CDR1 is SQVTM and CDR2 is ANQGSEA in the germline V gene. CDR3 bases: TGCAGCGTTGAGGGGGGGTCGGGCATACTAAACACTGAAGCTTTCTTT. Translation gives CSVEGGSGILNTEAFF.

The gene calls are TRBV6-4 and TRBJ2-7, with 10 bases identical to TRBD2. Looked up from germline, CDR1 is MRHNA and CDR2 is SNTAGT. V shed 6 bases and J 3 bases; nucleotides not matched to a gene: 11. This CDR3 is 16 amino acids long. The CDR3 region is CASSSLEREGNYEQYF. CDR3 nucleotide sequence: TGTGCCAGCAGCTCCCTAGAGCGGGAGGGTAACTACGAGCAGTACTTC.

The V call is TRBV2, the J call TRBJ2-5, with TRBD2 matching over 8 bases. The germline gives CDR1 SNHLY, CDR2 FYNNEI. This CDR3 has 14 residues. The trim removed 6 bases at V and 7 bases at J, leaving 10 bases unmatched. CDR3 coding DNA: TGTGCCAGCAGGTCCGGGACTAGTCAGGTGACCCAGTACTTC. Residues: CASRSGTSQVTQYF.

The chain carries TRBV5-1 and TRBJ1-3, with D perhaps TRBD1 (5 bases). Per the germline V gene, CDR1 is SGHRS and CDR2 is YFSETQ. With 3 bases removed from V and 3 bases from J, the gap between germline ends came to 13 bases. The CDR3 is 15 amino acids. The CDR3: CASSSPGGDGNTIYF. The CDR3 nucleotides read TGCGCCAGCAGCTCGCCCGGGGGAGATGGAAACACCATATATTTT.

This clone was observed a few times. CDR3 residues: CASSAGQRAYEQYF. CDR3 DNA: TGTGCCAGCAGCGCGGGGCAGCGGGCCTACGAGCAGTACTTC. The J gene is TRBJ2-7, the V gene TRBV5-7; possibly TRBD2 for D (6 bases). Being an ORF, TRBV5-7 has a function that is uncertain. V lost 4 bases and J 2 bases, leaving 13 bases between the germline ends. The CDR3 totals 14 residues.

The genes are TRBV5-1 and TRBJ1-2, with a possible D match to TRBD1 (6 bases). Germline CDR1 reads SGHRS; CDR2 reads YFSETQ. The CDR3 has 13 residues. V was trimmed by 0 bases and J by 6 bases, leaving 9 bases between them. CDR3 bases: TGCGCCAGCAGCTTGGGGGACAAGGATGGCTACACCTTC. Protein sequence: CASSLGDKDGYTF.

This chain connects TRBV6-2 or TRBV6-3 to TRBJ1-6, with D uncertain. This CDR3 contains 13 residues. The germline V gene encodes CDR1 MNHEY and CDR2 SVGEGT. V was pared by 2 bases and J by 9 bases, with 8 bases between. CDR3 coding DNA: TGTGCCAGCAGTTACAAAGGAGTTTCACCCCTCCACTTT. Residues: CASSYKGVSPLHF.

The chain combines TRBV28 with TRBJ2-7; D gene ambiguous. Germline V lookup: CDR1 MDHEN, CDR2 SYDVKM. Between the trimmed V and J ends, which lost 5 bases and 3 bases, there was a span of 5 bases. CDR3 size: 11 residues. The CDR3 region has the DNA TGTGCCAGCAGTCCCCACTACGAGCAGTACTTC. This gives the protein CASSPHYEQYF. Supplemented by reference TRBV28 and TRBJ2-7, the full variable domain reads DVKVTQSSRYLVKRTGEKVFLECVQDMDHENMFWYRQDPGLGLRLIYFSYDVKMKEKGDIPEGYSVSREKKERFSLILESASTNQTSMYLCASSPHYEQYFGPGTRLTVT.

The chain recombines TRBV5-1 with TRBJ2-2; TRBD1 aligns across 7 bases. V was clipped by 1 base and J by 0 bases; unmatched bases: 3. The germline V gene encodes CDR1 SGHRS and CDR2 YFSETQ. CDR3 length: 16 amino acids. The CDR3 DNA is TGCGCCAGCAGCTTGAGTGGGACAGCGAACACCGGGGAGCTGTTTTTT. It codes for CASSLSGTANTGELFF.